This T cell receptor beta chain was sequenced during a study of T-cell memory formation after mild COVID-19. Notes on the study in general: Whereas later expanders leaned CD4+, clones contracting day 15 to 85 showed a balanced CD4/CD8 makeup.

Remarks on this clonotype: No antigen is known for it.

MiXCR, run by TCRdb on the 5' RACE reads, gives a single entry per CDR3 protein. The sample has approximately 270,000 distinct CDR3 sequences, 15% to 20% seen once. The clonotype was recovered from a man aged 18 to 30 who had mild COVID-19 (a few samples of this study predate the infection). Cell type and time point are not known. The source material was PBMCs or a T cell subset sorted from them (not recorded which).

CDR3 sequence: CAWSGVGELFF. The CDR3 nucleotides are TGTGCCTGGAGTGGAGTAGGGGAGCTGTTTTTT. The chain employs TRBV30 and TRBJ2-2; no reliable D call. This CDR3 is 11 amino acids long. The ends were cut back, 1 base at V and 8 bases at J, with 5 bases in the middle. CDR1 and CDR2 from the germline V gene are GTSNPN and SVGIG (reference sequence).